A selection of T cell receptor beta chains follows, all from one sample in a study of blood T cell repertoires in COVID-19. The method was immunoSEQ multiplex PCR; TCRdb's version includes in-frame clones alone and lacks a portion of them. The sample yields approximately 210,000 clones, roughly 88% seen once. Sequencing used peripheral blood. The receptors stem from a woman aged 40 to 55 who had recovered from COVID-19. CDR3s include the opening cysteine and the closing phenylalanine or tryptophan. D genes are given only for firm matches. Size is omitted from some rows. Given values are once, few, many or a class for expanded clones.

clone_size: .
d_call: .
v_call: TRBV7-2
j_call: TRBJ1-2
cdr3_aa: CASSPVNYGYTF
cdr3_nt: TGTGCCAGCAGCCCAGTTAACTATGGCTACACCTTC

clone_size: .
d_call: TRBD2
v_call: TRBV9
j_call: TRBJ2-1
cdr3_aa: CASSVGLAGPPYNEQFF
cdr3_nt: TGTGCCAGCAGCGTCGGACTAGCGGGACCTCCCTACAATGAGCAGTTCTTC

clone_size: .
d_call: TRBD1
v_call: TRBV5-1
j_call: TRBJ1-6
cdr3_aa: CASSLRQGSSYNSPLHF
cdr3_nt: TGCGCCAGCAGCTTGAGACAGGGTTCGTCCTATAATTCACCCCTCCACTTT

clone_size: .
d_call: .
v_call: TRBV5-1
j_call: TRBJ1-1
cdr3_aa: CASRRAQGYNTEAFF
cdr3_nt: TGCGCCAGCCGACGGGCGCAGGGTTACAACACTGAAGCTTTCTTT

clone_size: .
d_call: TRBD1
v_call: TRBV30
j_call: TRBJ1-5
cdr3_aa: CAWSVRSGGQPQHF
cdr3_nt: TGTGCCTGGAGTGTACGGTCAGGGGGTCAGCCCCAGCATTTT

clone_size: .
d_call: TRBD1
v_call: TRBV11-3
j_call: TRBJ2-2
cdr3_aa: CASSRTRDRAFGELFF
cdr3_nt: TGTGCCAGCAGCCGAACGAGGGACAGGGCTTTTGGGGAGCTGTTTTTT

clone_size: .
d_call: TRBD1
v_call: TRBV5-1
j_call: TRBJ1-4
cdr3_aa: CASSSSGTENEKLFF
cdr3_nt: TGCGCCAGCAGCTCTTCCGGGACAGAAAATGAAAAACTGTTTTTT

clone_size: .
d_call: .
v_call: TRBV4-2
j_call: TRBJ2-7
cdr3_aa: CASSQDGARSYEQYF
cdr3_nt: TGTGCCAGCAGCCAAGATGGGGCTAGGTCCTACGAGCAGTACTTC

clone_size: once
d_call: TRBD2
v_call: TRBV5-1
j_call: TRBJ2-7
cdr3_aa: CASSGTSGKYEQYF
cdr3_nt: TGCGCCAGCAGCGGGACTAGCGGGAAATACGAGCAGTACTTC

clone_size: once
d_call: .
v_call: TRBV7-2
j_call: TRBJ1-1
cdr3_aa: CASSLGHLNTEAFF
cdr3_nt: TGTGCCAGCAGCCTAGGACACTTGAACACTGAAGCTTTCTTT

clone_size: .
d_call: .
v_call: TRBV5-8
j_call: TRBJ2-1
cdr3_aa: CASSPRPSRNEQFF
cdr3_nt: TGTGCCAGCAGCCCTCGGCCTAGCCGCAATGAGCAGTTCTTC

clone_size: .
d_call: TRBD1
v_call: TRBV19
j_call: TRBJ2-6
cdr3_aa: CASTPTGGAGANVLTF
cdr3_nt: TGTGCCAGTACCCCCACAGGGGGCGCTGGGGCCAACGTCCTGACTTTC

clone_size: .
d_call: .
v_call: TRBV30
j_call: TRBJ2-1
cdr3_aa: CTSRAANEQFF
cdr3_nt: TGTACGTCGAGGGCGGCCAATGAGCAGTTCTTC

clone_size: .
d_call: TRBD1
v_call: TRBV28
j_call: TRBJ1-4
cdr3_aa: CASSLGQDEKLFF
cdr3_nt: TGTGCCAGCAGTTTGGGACAGGATGAAAAACTGTTTTTT

clone_size: .
d_call: .
v_call: TRBV30
j_call: TRBJ1-5
cdr3_aa: CAWSVFGGQGQPQHF
cdr3_nt: TGTGCCTGGAGTGTATTCGGGGGGCAGGGACAGCCCCAGCATTTT

clone_size: .
d_call: .
v_call: TRBV27
j_call: TRBJ1-1
cdr3_aa: CASSLKLGRGHRRNTEAFF
cdr3_nt: TGTGCCAGCAGTTTAAAGCTCGGCAGGGGCCACCGAAGGAACACTGAAGCTTTCTTT

clone_size: .
d_call: .
v_call: TRBV30
j_call: TRBJ1-1
cdr3_aa: CAWKWQNTEAFF
cdr3_nt: TGTGCCTGGAAGTGGCAGAACACTGAAGCTTTCTTT

clone_size: .
d_call: .
v_call: TRBV29-1
j_call: TRBJ1-2
cdr3_aa: CSAQQGPYGYTF
cdr3_nt: TGCAGCGCTCAACAGGGACCCTATGGCTACACCTTC

clone_size: .
d_call: .
v_call: TRBV19
j_call: TRBJ1-2
cdr3_aa: CASTRRTAANYGYTF
cdr3_nt: TGTGCCAGTACTAGGAGGACAGCGGCCAACTATGGCTACACCTTC

clone_size: once
d_call: TRBD1
v_call: TRBV11-1
j_call: TRBJ2-7
cdr3_aa: CASRPQGAHEQYF
cdr3_nt: TGTGCCAGCAGACCACAGGGGGCCCACGAGCAGTACTTC

clone_size: .
d_call: TRBD1
v_call: TRBV29-1
j_call: TRBJ2-7
cdr3_aa: CSVEKPGQGGGEQYF
cdr3_nt: TGCAGCGTCGAGAAACCGGGACAGGGAGGGGGCGAGCAGTACTTC

clone_size: once
d_call: .
v_call: TRBV28
j_call: TRBJ2-7
cdr3_aa: CASSEGDWAEQYF
cdr3_nt: TGTGCCAGCAGCGAGGGTGATTGGGCCGAGCAGTACTTC

clone_size: .
d_call: .
v_call: TRBV18
j_call: TRBJ1-1
cdr3_aa: CASSPPQGGGTEAFF
cdr3_nt: TGTGCCAGCTCACCCCCCCAGGGAGGAGGCACTGAAGCTTTCTTT

clone_size: .
d_call: .
v_call: TRBV6-5
j_call: TRBJ1-5
cdr3_aa: CASSYRREAGQPQHF
cdr3_nt: TGTGCCAGCAGTTACCGACGGGAGGCCGGTCAGCCCCAGCATTTT

clone_size: .
d_call: TRBD2
v_call: TRBV7-9
j_call: TRBJ2-7
cdr3_aa: CASVPALAGPYEQYF
cdr3_nt: TGTGCCAGCGTCCCCGCCTTAGCGGGTCCCTACGAGCAGTACTTC

clone_size: once
d_call: .
v_call: TRBV6-5
j_call: TRBJ1-1
cdr3_aa: CASSYRGGIKATEAFF
cdr3_nt: TGTGCCAGCAGTTACAGGGGGGGCATTAAGGCCACTGAAGCTTTCTTT

clone_size: .
d_call: TRBD1
v_call: TRBV30
j_call: TRBJ1-1
cdr3_aa: CAWTGGNTEAFF
cdr3_nt: TGTGCCTGGACAGGGGGCAACACTGAAGCTTTCTTT

clone_size: .
d_call: .
v_call: TRBV5-8
j_call: TRBJ1-1
cdr3_aa: CASSLGGLQGMNTEAFF
cdr3_nt: TGTGCCAGCAGCTTGGGGGGTCTGCAGGGGATGAACACTGAAGCTTTCTTT

clone_size: .
d_call: .
v_call: TRBV4-1
j_call: TRBJ2-1
cdr3_aa: CASGADYYNEQFF
cdr3_nt: TGCGCCAGCGGAGCCGACTACTACAATGAGCAGTTCTTC

clone_size: .
d_call: TRBD1
v_call: TRBV19
j_call: TRBJ2-5
cdr3_aa: CASSDRGHRETQYF
cdr3_nt: TGTGCCAGTAGTGACAGGGGGCATAGAGAGACCCAGTACTTC

clone_size: .
d_call: TRBD1
v_call: TRBV28
j_call: TRBJ1-1
cdr3_aa: CASSFSGGAWVNTEAFF
cdr3_nt: TGTGCCAGCAGTTTTTCAGGGGGCGCTTGGGTGAACACTGAAGCTTTCTTT

clone_size: .
d_call: TRBD1
v_call: TRBV18
j_call: TRBJ2-7
cdr3_aa: CASSPLVGTGGTYEQYF
cdr3_nt: TGTGCCAGCTCACCACTGGTCGGGACAGGGGGTACCTACGAGCAGTACTTC

clone_size: .
d_call: .
v_call: TRBV27
j_call: TRBJ2-7
cdr3_aa: CASSPGDREYF
cdr3_nt: TGTGCCAGCAGCCCAGGGGATAGGGAGTACTTC

clone_size: .
d_call: .
v_call: TRBV3-1/TRBV3-2
j_call: TRBJ1-1
cdr3_aa: CASSQVGNTEAFF
cdr3_nt: TGTGCCAGCAGCCAGGTCGGTAATACTGAAGCTTTCTTT

clone_size: once
d_call: TRBD1
v_call: TRBV6-6
j_call: TRBJ1-2
cdr3_aa: CASSHSGQGGAIGYTF
cdr3_nt: TGTGCCAGCAGTCACTCGGGACAGGGGGGGGCGATTGGCTACACCTTC

clone_size: .
d_call: .
v_call: TRBV10-3
j_call: TRBJ1-1
cdr3_aa: CAISEDTEITEAFF
cdr3_nt: TGTGCCATCAGTGAGGACACCGAGATCACTGAAGCTTTCTTT

clone_size: .
d_call: .
v_call: TRBV14
j_call: TRBJ2-7
cdr3_aa: CASSQLGHRVHEQYF
cdr3_nt: TGTGCCAGCAGCCAATTGGGACACAGGGTCCACGAGCAGTACTTC

clone_size: .
d_call: .
v_call: TRBV10-2
j_call: TRBJ2-4
cdr3_aa: CASSESGEANIQYF
cdr3_nt: TGCGCCAGCAGTGAAAGTGGGGAGGCAAACATTCAGTACTTC

clone_size: .
d_call: .
v_call: TRBV5-4
j_call: TRBJ2-7
cdr3_aa: CASSLEELVAEQYF
cdr3_nt: TGTGCCAGCAGCTTAGAGGAGCTAGTGGCCGAGCAGTACTTC

clone_size: .
d_call: .
v_call: TRBV18
j_call: TRBJ1-1
cdr3_aa: CASSPQGSGNTEAFF
cdr3_nt: TGTGCCAGCTCACCACAGGGAAGCGGGAACACTGAAGCTTTCTTT

clone_size: .
d_call: TRBD1
v_call: TRBV5-5
j_call: TRBJ1-1
cdr3_aa: CASSFQGASVQSNTEAFF
cdr3_nt: TGTGCCAGCAGCTTCCAGGGGGCTTCAGTTCAGTCGAACACTGAAGCTTTCTTT

clone_size: .
d_call: TRBD1
v_call: TRBV5-4
j_call: TRBJ2-7
cdr3_aa: CASRTDRASYEQYF
cdr3_nt: TGTGCCAGCAGGACGGACAGGGCTTCCTACGAGCAGTACTTC

clone_size: .
d_call: .
v_call: TRBV12-3/TRBV12-4
j_call: TRBJ2-7
cdr3_aa: CASTGTSYEQYF
cdr3_nt: TGTGCCAGCACCGGGACTTCCTACGAGCAGTACTTC